A selection of T cell receptor beta chains follows, all from one sample in a study of T-cell memory formation after mild COVID-19. MiXCR was run by TCRdb on the 5' RACE reads, yielding one entry per CDR3 protein. The sample has 70,000 to 95,000 distinct CDR3 sequences; around 13% are singletons. The sample consisted of PBMCs or a T cell subset sorted from them (not recorded which). The receptors originated from a man aged 18-30 years who had mild COVID-19 (a few samples of this study predate the infection). Cell type and time point are not known. Each CDR3 is given with its conserved first and last residue. A D gene is named only where the DNA matches it firmly. The listing skips clone size in some rows; elsewhere it reads once, few, many or a size class.

d_call: NA
v_call: TRBV10-3
j_call: TRBJ2-7
clone_size: few
cdr3_length: 16
cdr3_nt: TGTGCCACCGATCCCGCCGGGACCACTGGGGATTACGAGCAGTACTTC
cdr3_aa: CATDPAGTTGDYEQYF

d_call: TRBD1
v_call: TRBV7-9
j_call: TRBJ2-7
clone_size: few
cdr3_length: 15
cdr3_nt: TGTGCCAGCAGCTACGCATGGACAGGGTCAGGCGAGCAGTACTTC
cdr3_aa: CASSYAWTGSGEQYF

d_call: TRBD1
v_call: TRBV4-1
j_call: TRBJ1-6
clone_size: few
cdr3_length: 18
cdr3_nt: TGCGCCAGCAGCCACTTAAGTTTGGGACAGGGCTTACATTCACCCCTCCACTTT
cdr3_aa: CASSHLSLGQGLHSPLHF

d_call: TRBD2
v_call: TRBV11-2
j_call: TRBJ2-7
clone_size: NA
cdr3_length: 13
cdr3_nt: TGTGCCAGCAGCTGGCTAGCGGGGTACGAGCAGTACTTC
cdr3_aa: CASSWLAGYEQYF

d_call: NA
v_call: TRBV20-1
j_call: TRBJ2-1
clone_size: many
cdr3_length: 14
cdr3_nt: TGCAGTGCTAGAGGAAGGGACAACTACAATGAGCAGTTCTTC
cdr3_aa: CSARGRDNYNEQFF

d_call: NA
v_call: TRBV7-9
j_call: TRBJ2-3
clone_size: many
cdr3_length: 14
cdr3_nt: TGTGCCAGCAGCTTGTCTGCGGGCACAGATACGCAGTATTTT
cdr3_aa: CASSLSAGTDTQYF

d_call: NA
v_call: TRBV7-2
j_call: TRBJ2-7
clone_size: few
cdr3_length: 13
cdr3_nt: TGTGCCAGCAGCCTATGGGCGGGCCACGAGCAGTACTTC
cdr3_aa: CASSLWAGHEQYF

d_call: TRBD1
v_call: TRBV5-5
j_call: TRBJ1-3
clone_size: NA
cdr3_length: 15
cdr3_nt: TGTGCCAGCAGGTACCGACAGGGAACGGGAAACACCATATATTTT
cdr3_aa: CASRYRQGTGNTIYF

d_call: NA
v_call: TRBV9
j_call: TRBJ2-3
clone_size: few
cdr3_length: 13
cdr3_nt: TGTGCCAGCACTAGCGCATTGACAGATACGCAGTATTTT
cdr3_aa: CASTSALTDTQYF

d_call: NA
v_call: TRBV12-3/TRBV12-4
j_call: TRBJ1-2
clone_size: many
cdr3_length: 14
cdr3_nt: TGTGCCAGCAGTGCGGGACAAGCTAACTATGGCTACACCTTC
cdr3_aa: CASSAGQANYGYTF

d_call: NA
v_call: TRBV20-1
j_call: TRBJ2-2
clone_size: few
cdr3_length: 16
cdr3_nt: TGCAGTGCTAGAGATGCCCAGGCGACGAACACCGGGGAGCTGTTTTTT
cdr3_aa: CSARDAQATNTGELFF

d_call: NA
v_call: TRBV28
j_call: TRBJ1-1
clone_size: NA
cdr3_length: 13
cdr3_nt: TGTGCCAGCAGTTTTTTGCGTGGCACTGAAGCTTTCTTT
cdr3_aa: CASSFLRGTEAFF

d_call: NA
v_call: TRBV9
j_call: TRBJ2-7
clone_size: few
cdr3_length: 15
cdr3_nt: TGTGCCAGCAGCCCTGGGGACTCAAGCTCCTACGAGCAGTACTTC
cdr3_aa: CASSPGDSSSYEQYF

d_call: NA
v_call: TRBV7-9
j_call: TRBJ2-7
clone_size: NA
cdr3_length: 15
cdr3_nt: TGTGCCAGCAGCTTAGAATCAGGGAGCTCCTACGAGCAGTACTTC
cdr3_aa: CASSLESGSSYEQYF

d_call: NA
v_call: TRBV29-1
j_call: TRBJ2-5
clone_size: few
cdr3_length: 12
cdr3_nt: TGCAGCGTTGCCGGACAGCAAGAGACCCAGTACTTC
cdr3_aa: CSVAGQQETQYF

d_call: NA
v_call: TRBV5-1
j_call: TRBJ1-2
clone_size: few
cdr3_length: 17
cdr3_nt: TGCGCCAGCAGCTTTGGTGGCAGGGAATATTCCCTCTATGGCTACACCTTC
cdr3_aa: CASSFGGREYSLYGYTF

d_call: NA
v_call: TRBV4-3
j_call: TRBJ2-2
clone_size: few
cdr3_length: 16
cdr3_nt: TGCGCCAGCAGCCAGGGGGACGCGAGGAACACCGGGGAGCTGTTTTTT
cdr3_aa: CASSQGDARNTGELFF

d_call: TRBD1
v_call: TRBV7-6
j_call: TRBJ1-5
clone_size: NA
cdr3_length: 15
cdr3_nt: TGTGCCAGCAGCCCTGGGACAGGGCTCAATCAGCCCCAGCATTTT
cdr3_aa: CASSPGTGLNQPQHF

d_call: NA
v_call: TRBV27
j_call: TRBJ2-5
clone_size: NA
cdr3_length: 15
cdr3_nt: TGTGCCAGCAGTTCCTGGGGGACTCTGCCAGAGACCCAGTACTTC
cdr3_aa: CASSSWGTLPETQYF

d_call: TRBD1
v_call: TRBV4-1
j_call: TRBJ1-6
clone_size: few
cdr3_length: 14
cdr3_nt: TGCGCCAGCAGCCAAGATGGGACAGGCCAACCCCTCCACTTT
cdr3_aa: CASSQDGTGQPLHF

d_call: NA
v_call: TRBV20-1
j_call: TRBJ2-3
clone_size: few
cdr3_length: 15
cdr3_nt: TGCAGTGCTATAGGGCAGGGAAGGGCCACAGATACGCAGTATTTT
cdr3_aa: CSAIGQGRATDTQYF

d_call: TRBD2
v_call: TRBV20-1
j_call: TRBJ2-1
clone_size: NA
cdr3_length: 15
cdr3_nt: TGCAGTGCCTCACTCCAACGGGGGGTGCGCAATGAGCAGTTCTTC
cdr3_aa: CSASLQRGVRNEQFF

d_call: TRBD1
v_call: TRBV4-1
j_call: TRBJ2-7
clone_size: few
cdr3_length: 17
cdr3_nt: TGCGCCAGCAGCCAAGAAGGGGGTCAGGGGGTGTCCTACGAGCAGTACTTC
cdr3_aa: CASSQEGGQGVSYEQYF

d_call: NA
v_call: TRBV13
j_call: TRBJ2-1
clone_size: NA
cdr3_length: 12
cdr3_nt: TGTGCCAGCAGCTTAGGGGCTGGGGTTCGGTTCTTC
cdr3_aa: CASSLGAGVRFF

d_call: NA
v_call: TRBV3-1
j_call: TRBJ2-2
clone_size: NA
cdr3_length: 14
cdr3_nt: TGTGCCAGCAGCCAAGGACGATTCACCGGGGAGCTGTTTTTT
cdr3_aa: CASSQGRFTGELFF

d_call: NA
v_call: TRBV4-3
j_call: TRBJ2-2
clone_size: many
cdr3_length: 17
cdr3_nt: TGCGCCAGCAGCCAAGACGTAGCTTACGGCAACACCGGGGAGCTGTTTTTT
cdr3_aa: CASSQDVAYGNTGELFF

d_call: NA
v_call: TRBV5-1
j_call: TRBJ1-1
clone_size: NA
cdr3_length: 14
cdr3_nt: TGCGCCAGCAGCCTTCTGTCGGCGGTAGATGAAGCTTTCTTT
cdr3_aa: CASSLLSAVDEAFF

d_call: NA
v_call: TRBV5-1
j_call: TRBJ1-1
clone_size: NA
cdr3_length: 13
cdr3_nt: TGCGCCAGCAGCTCCTTGCCGGGGGGCGAGGCTTTCTTT
cdr3_aa: CASSSLPGGEAFF

d_call: NA
v_call: TRBV7-9
j_call: TRBJ2-3
clone_size: NA
cdr3_length: 13
cdr3_nt: TGTGCCAGCAGCTCCTATCGGGTGGATACGCAGTATTTT
cdr3_aa: CASSSYRVDTQYF

d_call: TRBD1
v_call: TRBV4-3
j_call: TRBJ2-2
clone_size: NA
cdr3_length: 14
cdr3_nt: TGCGCCAGCAGCCAAGGGACAGGGAACGGGGAGCTGTTTTTT
cdr3_aa: CASSQGTGNGELFF

d_call: TRBD1
v_call: TRBV7-9
j_call: TRBJ2-7
clone_size: once
cdr3_length: 16
cdr3_nt: TGTGCCAGCAGCTCTCATGACAGGGGTAAAGGCTACGAGCAGTACTTC
cdr3_aa: CASSSHDRGKGYEQYF

d_call: NA
v_call: TRBV20-1
j_call: TRBJ2-1
clone_size: few
cdr3_length: 15
cdr3_nt: TGCAGTGCTAGCAATCCCTCTTACTCCTACAATGAGCAGTTCTTC
cdr3_aa: CSASNPSYSYNEQFF

d_call: NA
v_call: TRBV5-1
j_call: TRBJ2-1
clone_size: NA
cdr3_length: 14
cdr3_nt: TGCGCCAGCAGCTTCCCGCTAAAATCCTATGAGCAGTTCTTC
cdr3_aa: CASSFPLKSYEQFF

d_call: NA
v_call: TRBV6-5
j_call: TRBJ2-7
clone_size: few
cdr3_length: 15
cdr3_nt: TGTGCCAGCAGAGATCCGGGACTTAGCTCCTACGAGCAGTACTTC
cdr3_aa: CASRDPGLSSYEQYF

d_call: TRBD1
v_call: TRBV5-1
j_call: TRBJ2-1
clone_size: few
cdr3_length: 18
cdr3_nt: TGCGCCAGCAGCGGTTCCGACAGGGTAGGCATTGGCTACAATGAGCAGTTCTTC
cdr3_aa: CASSGSDRVGIGYNEQFF

d_call: TRBD1
v_call: TRBV7-6
j_call: TRBJ1-4
clone_size: few
cdr3_length: 17
cdr3_nt: TGTGCCAGCAGCTCAGTCCCGGGACAGGGATCTAATGAAAAACTGTTTTTT
cdr3_aa: CASSSVPGQGSNEKLFF

d_call: NA
v_call: TRBV6-6
j_call: TRBJ2-2
clone_size: few
cdr3_length: 15
cdr3_nt: TGTGCCAGCAGTCTCAGGCAATCTCCAGTCGGGGAGCTGTTTTTT
cdr3_aa: CASSLRQSPVGELFF

d_call: TRBD1
v_call: TRBV10-3
j_call: TRBJ1-1
clone_size: few
cdr3_length: 16
cdr3_nt: TGTGCCATCAGAATTGGACAGGGGCCCCAGGGTGGTGAAGCTTTCTTT
cdr3_aa: CAIRIGQGPQGGEAFF

d_call: NA
v_call: TRBV27
j_call: TRBJ1-1
clone_size: few
cdr3_length: 14
cdr3_nt: TGTGCCAGCAGTTTAAGGGCAGCACATACTGAAGCTTTCTTT
cdr3_aa: CASSLRAAHTEAFF

d_call: TRBD1
v_call: TRBV30
j_call: TRBJ2-3
clone_size: many
cdr3_length: 15
cdr3_nt: TGTGCCTGGACGTCAGGGGGCGCGAGCACAGATACGCAGTATTTT
cdr3_aa: CAWTSGGASTDTQYF

d_call: NA
v_call: TRBV4-1
j_call: TRBJ2-7
clone_size: few
cdr3_length: 14
cdr3_nt: TGCGCCAGCAGCCAAGCCGCCGGTACCTACGAGCAGTACTTC
cdr3_aa: CASSQAAGTYEQYF

d_call: NA
v_call: TRBV4-1
j_call: TRBJ2-4
clone_size: NA
cdr3_length: 16
cdr3_nt: TGCGCCAGCAGCCCTCGACCCGGGAAGTCCGAAAACATTCAGTACTTC
cdr3_aa: CASSPRPGKSENIQYF